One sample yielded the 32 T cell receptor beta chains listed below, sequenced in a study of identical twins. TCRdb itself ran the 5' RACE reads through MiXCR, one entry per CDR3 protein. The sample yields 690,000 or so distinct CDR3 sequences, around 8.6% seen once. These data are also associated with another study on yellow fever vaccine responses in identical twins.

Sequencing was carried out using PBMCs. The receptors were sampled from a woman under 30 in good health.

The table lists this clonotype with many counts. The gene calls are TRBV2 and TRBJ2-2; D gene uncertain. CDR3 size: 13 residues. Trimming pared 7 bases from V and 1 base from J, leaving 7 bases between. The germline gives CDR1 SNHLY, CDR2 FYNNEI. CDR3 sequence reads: CASTGRNTGELFF. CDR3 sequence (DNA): TGTGCCAGCACCGGACGGAACACCGGGGAGCTGTTTTTT. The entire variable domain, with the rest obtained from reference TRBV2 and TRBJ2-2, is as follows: EPEVTQTPSHQVTQMGQEVILRCVPISNHLYFYWYRQILGQKVEFLVSFYNNEISEKSEIFDDQFSVERPDGSNFTLKIRSTKLEDSAMYFCASTGRNTGELFFGEGSRLTVL.

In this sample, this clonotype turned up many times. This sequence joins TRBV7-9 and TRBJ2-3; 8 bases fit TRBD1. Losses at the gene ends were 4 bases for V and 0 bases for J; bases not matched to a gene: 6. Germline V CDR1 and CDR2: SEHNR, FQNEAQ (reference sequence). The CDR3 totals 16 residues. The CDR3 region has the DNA TGTGCCAGCAGCTCCCTACAGGGGGGCAGCACAGATACGCAGTATTTT. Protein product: CASSSLQGGSTDTQYF.

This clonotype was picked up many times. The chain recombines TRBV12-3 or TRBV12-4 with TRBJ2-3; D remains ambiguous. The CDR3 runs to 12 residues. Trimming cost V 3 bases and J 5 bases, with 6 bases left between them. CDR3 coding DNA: TGTGCCAGCAGTTTGACCCGAGATACGCAGTATTTT. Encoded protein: CASSLTRDTQYF.

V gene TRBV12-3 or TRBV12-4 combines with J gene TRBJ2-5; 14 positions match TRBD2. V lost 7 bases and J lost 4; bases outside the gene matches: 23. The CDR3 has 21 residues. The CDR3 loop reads CASISQLPGLAGGTGRETQYF. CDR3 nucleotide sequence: TGTGCCAGCATTTCCCAGCTCCCCGGACTAGCGGGAGGAACTGGCCGAGAGACCCAGTACTTC.

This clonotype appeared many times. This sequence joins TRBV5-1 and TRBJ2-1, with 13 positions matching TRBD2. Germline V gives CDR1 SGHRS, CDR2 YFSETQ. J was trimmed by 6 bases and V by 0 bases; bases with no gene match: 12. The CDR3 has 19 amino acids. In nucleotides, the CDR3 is TGCGCCAGCAGCTTGGTTACTAGCGGGAGGGCTTTGGCTGGCAATGAGCAGTTCTTC. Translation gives CASSLVTSGRALAGNEQFF.

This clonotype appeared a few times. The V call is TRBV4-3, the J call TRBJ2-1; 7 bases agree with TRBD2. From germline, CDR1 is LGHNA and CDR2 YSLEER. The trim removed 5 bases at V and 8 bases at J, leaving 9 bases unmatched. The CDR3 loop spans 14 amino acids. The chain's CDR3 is CASSTSAVTYEQFF. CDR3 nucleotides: TGCGCCAGCAGCACTAGCGCCGTTACCTATGAGCAGTTCTTC.

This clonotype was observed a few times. Here the CDR3 reads CASSQVGRGLTSGRQDTQYF. The CDR3, as DNA: TGCGCCAGCAGCCAAGTAGGCAGGGGCCTGACTAGCGGGAGACAAGATACGCAGTATTTT. The rearrangement links TRBV4-1 to TRBJ2-3; 12 bases fit TRBD2. Trimming took 1 base from V and 5 from J; bases not matched to a gene: 16. The CDR3 has 20 residues. Germline loops: CDR1 MGHRA, CDR2 YSYEKL.

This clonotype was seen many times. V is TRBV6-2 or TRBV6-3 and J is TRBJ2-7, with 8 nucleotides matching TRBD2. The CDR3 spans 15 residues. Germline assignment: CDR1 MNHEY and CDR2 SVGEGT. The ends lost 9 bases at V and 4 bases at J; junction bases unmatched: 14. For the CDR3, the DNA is TGTGCCAGTGGAAGCGGGAGCGTTGGGAGGTACGAGCAGTACTTC. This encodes CASGSGSVGRYEQYF.

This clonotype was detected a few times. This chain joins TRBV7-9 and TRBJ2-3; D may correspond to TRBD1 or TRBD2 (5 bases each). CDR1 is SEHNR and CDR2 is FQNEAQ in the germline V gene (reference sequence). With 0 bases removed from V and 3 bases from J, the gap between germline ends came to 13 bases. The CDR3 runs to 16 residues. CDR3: CASSLAEGRETDTQYF. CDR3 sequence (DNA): TGTGCCAGCAGCTTAGCAGAAGGCAGGGAGACAGATACGCAGTATTTT.

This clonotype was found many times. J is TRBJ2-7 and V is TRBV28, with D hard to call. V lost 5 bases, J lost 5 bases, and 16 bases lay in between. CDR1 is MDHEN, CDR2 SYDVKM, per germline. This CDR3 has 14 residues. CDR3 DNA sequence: TGTGCCAGCAGTGATGACACCCTCCTTGACGAGCAGTACTTC. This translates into CASSDDTLLDEQYF.

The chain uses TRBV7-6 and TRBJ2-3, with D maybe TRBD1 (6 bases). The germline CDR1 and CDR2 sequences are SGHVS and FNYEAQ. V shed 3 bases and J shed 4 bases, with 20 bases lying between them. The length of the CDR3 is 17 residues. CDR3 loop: CASSFGRSPGDADTQYF. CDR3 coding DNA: TGTGCCAGCAGCTTTGGCCGGTCTCCAGGGGACGCAGATACGCAGTATTTT.

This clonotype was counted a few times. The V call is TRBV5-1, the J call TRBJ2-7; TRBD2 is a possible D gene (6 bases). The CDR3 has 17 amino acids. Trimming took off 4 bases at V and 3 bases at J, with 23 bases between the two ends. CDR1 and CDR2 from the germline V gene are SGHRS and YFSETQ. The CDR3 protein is CASSPGEAAFRLYEQYF. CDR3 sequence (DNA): TGCGCCAGCAGCCCCGGGGAGGCCGCCTTTAGGCTCTACGAGCAGTACTTC.

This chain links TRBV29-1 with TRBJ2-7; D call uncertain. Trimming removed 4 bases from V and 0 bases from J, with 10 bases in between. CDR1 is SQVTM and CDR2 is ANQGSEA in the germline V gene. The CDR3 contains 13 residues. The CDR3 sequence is CSVGAENSYEQYF. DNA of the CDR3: TGCAGCGTTGGGGCCGAGAACTCCTACGAGCAGTACTTC.

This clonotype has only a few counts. DNA of the CDR3: TGCGCCAGCAGCCAAGTTGTGCAGGGGGCCCAGCCCCAGCATTTT. Its protein is CASSQVVQGAQPQHF. The chain employs TRBV4-1 and TRBJ1-5, with 8 bases matching TRBD1. The ends lost 1 base at V and 7 bases at J; junction bases unmatched: 6. Germline CDR1 reads MGHRA; CDR2 reads YSYEKL. CDR3 size: 15 residues.

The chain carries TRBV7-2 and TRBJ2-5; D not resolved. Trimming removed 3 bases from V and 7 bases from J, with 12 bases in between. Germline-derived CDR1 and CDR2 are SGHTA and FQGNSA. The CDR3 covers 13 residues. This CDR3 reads CASSFDPPGTQYF. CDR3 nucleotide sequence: TGTGCCAGCAGCTTTGATCCCCCTGGGACCCAGTACTTC.

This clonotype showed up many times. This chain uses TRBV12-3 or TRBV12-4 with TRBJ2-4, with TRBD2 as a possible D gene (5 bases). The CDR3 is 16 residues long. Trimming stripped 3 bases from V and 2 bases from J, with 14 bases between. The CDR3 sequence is CASSFPLRVSKNIQYF. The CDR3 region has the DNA TGTGCCAGCAGTTTTCCTCTGAGGGTATCCAAAAACATTCAGTACTTC.

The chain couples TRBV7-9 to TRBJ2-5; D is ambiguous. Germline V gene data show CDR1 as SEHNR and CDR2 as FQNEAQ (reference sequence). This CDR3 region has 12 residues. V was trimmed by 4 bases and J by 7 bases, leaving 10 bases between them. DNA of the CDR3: TGTGCCAGCAGCTCCACCCTCGCGACCCAGTACTTC. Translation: CASSSTLATQYF.

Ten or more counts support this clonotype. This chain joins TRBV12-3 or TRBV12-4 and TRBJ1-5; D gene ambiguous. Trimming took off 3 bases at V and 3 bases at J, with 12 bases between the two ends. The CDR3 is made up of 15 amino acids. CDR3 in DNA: TGTGCCAGCAGTTTCTTCCAGAGGAACAATCAGCCCCAGCATTTT. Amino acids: CASSFFQRNNQPQHF.

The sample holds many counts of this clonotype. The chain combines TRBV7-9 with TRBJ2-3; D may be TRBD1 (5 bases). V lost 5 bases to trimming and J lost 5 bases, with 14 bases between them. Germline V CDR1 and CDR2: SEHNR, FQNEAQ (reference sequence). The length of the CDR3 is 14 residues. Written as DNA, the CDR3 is TGTGCCAGCAGCCACCAAGGGGTTAGAGATACGCAGTATTTT. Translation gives CASSHQGVRDTQYF.

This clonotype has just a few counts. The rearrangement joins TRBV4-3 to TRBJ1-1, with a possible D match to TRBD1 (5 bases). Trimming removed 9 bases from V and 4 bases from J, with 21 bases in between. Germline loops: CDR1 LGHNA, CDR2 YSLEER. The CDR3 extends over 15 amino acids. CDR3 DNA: TGCGCCAGTAGCGAGGACATCCCTGGGGGCACTGAAGCTTTCTTT. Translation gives CASSEDIPGGTEAFF.

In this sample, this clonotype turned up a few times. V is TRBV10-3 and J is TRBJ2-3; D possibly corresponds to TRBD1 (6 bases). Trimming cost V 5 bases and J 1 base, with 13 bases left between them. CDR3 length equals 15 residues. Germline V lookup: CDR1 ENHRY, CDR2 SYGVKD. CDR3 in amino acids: CAISMGHPGTDTQYF. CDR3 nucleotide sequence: TGTGCCATCAGTATGGGACACCCCGGCACAGATACGCAGTATTTT.

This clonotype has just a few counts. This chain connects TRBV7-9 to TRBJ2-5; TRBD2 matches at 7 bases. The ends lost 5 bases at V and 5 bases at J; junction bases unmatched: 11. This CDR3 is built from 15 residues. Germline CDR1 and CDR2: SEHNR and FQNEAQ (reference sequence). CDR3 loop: CASSPGEGQTETQYF. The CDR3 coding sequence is TGTGCCAGCAGCCCGGGGGAGGGGCAAACGGAGACCCAGTACTTC.

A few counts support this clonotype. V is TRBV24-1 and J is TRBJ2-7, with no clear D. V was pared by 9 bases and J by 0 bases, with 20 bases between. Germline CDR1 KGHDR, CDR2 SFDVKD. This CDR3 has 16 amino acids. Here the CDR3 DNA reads TGTGCCACCCCGTTATATAGGCAATCAACCTCCTACGAGCAGTACTTC. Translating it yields CATPLYRQSTSYEQYF.

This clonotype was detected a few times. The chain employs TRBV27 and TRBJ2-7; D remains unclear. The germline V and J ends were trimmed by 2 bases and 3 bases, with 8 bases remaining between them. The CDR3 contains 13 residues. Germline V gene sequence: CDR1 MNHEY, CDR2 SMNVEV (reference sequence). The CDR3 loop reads CASSLTIFYEQYF. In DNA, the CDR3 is TGTGCCAGCAGTTTAACCATTTTCTACGAGCAGTACTTC.

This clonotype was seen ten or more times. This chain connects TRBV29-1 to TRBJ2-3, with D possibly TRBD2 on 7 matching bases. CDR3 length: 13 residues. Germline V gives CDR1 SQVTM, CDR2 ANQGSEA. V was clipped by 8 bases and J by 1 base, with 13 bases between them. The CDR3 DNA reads TGCAGCTCCAACGGGGGGCGCACAGATACGCAGTATTTT. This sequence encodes CSSNGGRTDTQYF.

The CDR3 sequence: CASSLEATGNTIYF. The DNA for the CDR3 is TGCGCCAGCAGCCTTGAAGCGACTGGAAACACCATATATTTT. This chain uses TRBV4-1 with TRBJ1-3; D not resolved. There are 14 residues in the CDR3. CDR1 is MGHRA, CDR2 YSYEKL, per germline. Trimming removed 4 bases from V and 2 bases from J, with 9 bases in between.

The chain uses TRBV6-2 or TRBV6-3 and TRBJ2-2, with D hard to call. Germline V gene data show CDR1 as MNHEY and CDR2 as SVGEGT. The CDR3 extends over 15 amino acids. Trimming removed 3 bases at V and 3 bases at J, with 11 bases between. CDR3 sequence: CASSYLGADTGELFF. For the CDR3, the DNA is TGTGCCAGCAGTTATCTAGGCGCGGACACCGGGGAGCTGTTTTTT.

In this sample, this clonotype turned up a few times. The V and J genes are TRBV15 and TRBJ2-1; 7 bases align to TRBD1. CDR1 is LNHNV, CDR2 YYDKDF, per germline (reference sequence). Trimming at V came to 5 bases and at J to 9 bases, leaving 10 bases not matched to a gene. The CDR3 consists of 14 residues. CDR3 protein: CATSHTRGRAEQFF. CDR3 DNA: TGTGCCACCAGCCATACTAGGGGGCGGGCTGAGCAGTTCTTC.

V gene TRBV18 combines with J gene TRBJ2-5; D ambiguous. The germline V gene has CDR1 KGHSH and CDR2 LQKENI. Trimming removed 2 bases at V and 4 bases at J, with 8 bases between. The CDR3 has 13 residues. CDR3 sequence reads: CASSPFFGETQYF. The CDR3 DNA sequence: TGTGCCAGCTCACCATTTTTCGGAGAGACCCAGTACTTC.

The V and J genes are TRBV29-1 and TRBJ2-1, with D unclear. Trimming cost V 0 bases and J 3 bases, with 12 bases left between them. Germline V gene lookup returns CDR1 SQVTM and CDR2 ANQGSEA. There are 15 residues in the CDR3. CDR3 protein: CSVEDLGIHYNEQFF. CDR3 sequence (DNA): TGCAGCGTTGAAGATCTGGGGATTCACTACAATGAGCAGTTCTTC.

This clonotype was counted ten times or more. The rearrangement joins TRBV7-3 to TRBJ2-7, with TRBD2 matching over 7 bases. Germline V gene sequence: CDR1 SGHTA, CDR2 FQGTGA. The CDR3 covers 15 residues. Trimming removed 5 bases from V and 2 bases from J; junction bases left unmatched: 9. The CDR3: CASSLLSGTAYEQYF. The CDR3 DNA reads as TGTGCCAGCAGCCTTCTAAGCGGGACGGCCTACGAGCAGTACTTC.

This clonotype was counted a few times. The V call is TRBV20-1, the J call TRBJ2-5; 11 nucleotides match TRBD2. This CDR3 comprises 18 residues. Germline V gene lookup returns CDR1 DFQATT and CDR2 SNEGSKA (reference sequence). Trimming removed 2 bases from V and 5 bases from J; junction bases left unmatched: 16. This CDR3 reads CSARTPGASGGPQETQYF. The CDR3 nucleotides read TGCAGTGCTAGAACTCCCGGGGCTAGCGGGGGGCCCCAGGAGACCCAGTACTTC.